This entry describes one TCR beta chain. Using immunoSEQ multiplex PCR, the repertoire was profiled, and TCRdb retains in-frame clones only, with some absent. The table includes more than 30,000 clones, about 93% detected once. The naive gate required viable CD3+CD4+ or CD3+CD8+ cells with CCR7+CD45RA+CD45RO-CD95-CD27+CD28+ phenotype. This CDR3 region has 16 residues. Germline values: CDR1 SGHDT, CDR2 YYEEEE. This record comes from a study of T cells after posttransplantation cyclophosphamide. The V call is TRBV5-6, the J call TRBJ2-5; 8 bases match TRBD1. TRBJ2-7 explains the end of the DNA better; the J call may be wrong. Material for sequencing was naive CD4+ T cells sorted from PBMCs. This TCR derives from a woman aged 60 to 75 in good health, CMV-negative, and a related stem cell transplant donor. This chain's CDR3 is CASSLAGQGGGYEQYF. The DNA for the CDR3 is TGTGCCAGCAGCCTCGCCGGACAGGGTGGTGGCTACGAGCAGTACTTC.